A single sample is the source of the 25 T cell receptor beta chains below, sequenced in a study of cytomegalovirus exposure and HLA in healthy donors. The PCR had 60 Vbeta and 13 Jbeta primers. Generated by immunoSEQ multiplex PCR, the TCRdb table keeps only in-frame clones and is missing some. The sample has approximately 110,000 clones; 70% to 75% are singletons. Sequenced input: PBMCs. The source is a woman aged 35 to 49 in good health and CMV-seronegative.

The genes are TRBV6-1 and TRBJ1-6, with D possibly TRBD1 on 5 matching bases. This CDR3 spans 15 amino acids. Germline CDR1 reads MNHNS; CDR2 reads SASEGT. V was trimmed by 6 bases and J by 6 bases, leaving 15 bases between them. Here the CDR3 reads CASSLIGGLNSPLHF. The CDR3 DNA sequence: TGTGCCAGCAGCCTAATCGGGGGACTTAATTCACCCCTCCACTTT.

The chain recombines TRBV4-1 with TRBJ1-5; 8 bases are shared with TRBD1. Looked up from germline, CDR1 is MGHRA and CDR2 is YSYEKL. The CDR3 totals 18 residues. V dropped 4 bases and J dropped 2; count of bases not matched to a gene: 13. The CDR3 coding sequence is TGCGCCAGCAGCCGAGAAGTGACAGGGGTTAAGGGCAATCAGCCCCAGCATTTT. It is translated as CASSREVTGVKGNQPQHF.

This clone was detected once. The chain has TRBV6-5 and TRBJ1-4; the D gene is possibly TRBD1 (6 bases). This CDR3 has 13 residues. V dropped 6 bases and J dropped 5 bases, with 10 bases sitting between them. Germline V gene sequence: CDR1 MNHEY, CDR2 SVGAGI. The CDR3 DNA is TGTGCCAGCAGCCGGACAGAGAATGAAAAACTGTTTTTT. Amino acid sequence: CASSRTENEKLFF.

The chain joins TRBV7-2 to TRBJ2-5; TRBD2 matches at 13 bases. This CDR3 is built from 15 residues. Germline trimming cut 5 bases from V and 7 bases from J; bases unmatched to any gene: 7. Germline CDR1 SGHTA, CDR2 FQGNSA. The CDR3: CASSRTSGGPGTQYF. Written as DNA, the CDR3 is TGTGCCAGCAGCCGGACTAGCGGGGGTCCGGGGACCCAGTACTTC.

The J gene is TRBJ2-3, the V gene TRBV18; D is perhaps TRBD1 (6 bases). This CDR3 has 15 residues. V lost 5 bases and J 0 bases, leaving 12 bases between the germline ends. Germline CDR1 and CDR2: KGHSH and LQKENI. CDR3 coding DNA: TGTGCCAGCTCAGGGGCGACAGGAAGCACAGATACGCAGTATTTT. This gives the protein CASSGATGSTDTQYF.

The V and J genes are TRBV27 and TRBJ1-4, with 9 bases aligning to TRBD1. This CDR3 region has 13 residues. CDR1 is MNHEY and CDR2 is SMNVEV in the germline V gene (reference sequence). The V segment lost 7 bases and the J segment 8 bases; nucleotides outside the gene matches: 5. The CDR3 coding sequence is TGTGCCAGCAAAAGGACAGGGGCGGAAAAACTGTTTTTT. This translates into CASKRTGAEKLFF.

The V and J genes are TRBV19 and TRBJ2-5, with D unresolved. The germline V and J ends were trimmed by 6 bases and 0 bases, with 11 bases remaining between them. Germline V gene data show CDR1 as LNHDA and CDR2 as SQIVND (reference sequence). The CDR3 extends over 14 amino acids. The CDR3 DNA sequence: TGTGCCAGTAGGATCACAGTGTACCAAGAGACCCAGTACTTC. Its protein product is CASRITVYQETQYF.

V and J are TRBV9 and TRBJ1-6; D perhaps matches TRBD1 (5 bases). Germline V CDR1 and CDR2: SGDLS, YYNGEE. Trimming took 0 bases from V and 11 from J, leaving 9 bases between them. The CDR3 covers 13 residues. CDR3 region: CASSVEYRTPLHF. The CDR3 bases are TGTGCCAGCAGCGTAGAGTACAGGACACCCCTCCACTTT.

As regards this clone: Its ends do not fully match the called genes, so a read error is possible. V and J are TRBV7-9 and TRBJ1-2, with 7 bases matching TRBD1. The CDR3 loop spans 17 amino acids. The germline CDR1 and CDR2 sequences are SEHNR and FQNEAQ (reference sequence). The CDR3 coding sequence is TGTTCCAGCAGCTTACGAGGGGACAGCCCTGGGGTCTATGGCTACACCTTC. Translated: CSSSLRGDSPGVYGYTF.

There are a few counts of this clone. The rearrangement links TRBV7-8 to TRBJ2-2; 15 positions match TRBD2. Germline V gives CDR1 SGHVS, CDR2 FQNEAQ. CDR3 size: 21 residues. The junction had 16 bases not matched to a gene; V was cut back by 1 base and J by 7 bases. CDR3: CASSLVFSDSRTSGGVGELFF. The DNA for the CDR3 is TGTGCCAGCAGCTTAGTTTTTTCGGACAGTCGGACTAGCGGGGGGGTCGGGGAGCTGTTTTTT.

This clone came up once. The chain uses TRBV7-2 and TRBJ2-7; TRBD2 aligns across 12 bases. The trim removed 0 bases at V and 2 bases at J, leaving 2 bases unmatched. Germline CDR1 and CDR2: SGHTA and FQGNSA. This CDR3 contains 16 residues. The CDR3, as DNA: TGTGCCAGCAGCTTAGCGGGACTAGCGGGTGCCTACGAGCAGTACTTC. It codes for CASSLAGLAGAYEQYF.

The chain has TRBV7-6 and TRBJ2-7; 9 bases are a match to TRBD2. The CDR3 is 15 amino acids. Trimming cost V 3 bases and J 2 bases; bases outside gene matches: 5. CDR1 and CDR2 (germline): SGHVS, FNYEAQ. The CDR3 protein is CASSLGLAPTYEQYF. CDR3 coding DNA: TGTGCCAGCAGCTTGGGACTAGCCCCAACCTACGAGCAGTACTTC.

Only a few counts were recorded for this clone. The chain is built from TRBV6-1 and TRBJ1-6, with 8 nucleotides matching TRBD1. The CDR3 is 15 residues long. Per the germline V gene, CDR1 is MNHNS and CDR2 is SASEGT. J lost 7 bases, V lost 4 bases, and 6 bases had no gene match. CDR3 protein: CASSVSDRVNSPLHF. For the CDR3, the DNA is TGTGCCAGCAGTGTGTCGGACAGGGTAAATTCACCCCTCCACTTT.

The J gene is TRBJ2-7, the V gene TRBV6-5; a weak D match, TRBD1 (5 bases). With 7 bases removed from V and 0 bases from J, the gap between germline ends came to 10 bases. CDR1 and CDR2 (germline): MNHEY, SVGAGI. The CDR3 has 13 amino acids. The CDR3 loop is CASNPQGSYEQYF. The DNA for the CDR3 is TGTGCCAGCAATCCCCAGGGCTCCTACGAGCAGTACTTC.

V gene TRBV6-5 combines with J gene TRBJ1-2; 8 positions match TRBD1. This CDR3 is built from 14 residues. Looked up from germline, CDR1 is MNHEY and CDR2 is SVGAGI. The V segment lost 6 bases and the J segment 13 bases; nucleotides outside the gene matches: 16. The CDR3 coding sequence is TGTGCCAGCAGCGACGCCCAGGGGGCCACGATGGGCACCTTC. Protein product: CASSDAQGATMGTF.

This rearrangement joins TRBV4-3 to TRBJ2-7; 8 nucleotides agree with TRBD1. CDR1 is LGHNA, CDR2 YSLEER, per germline. The V segment lost 0 bases and the J segment 2 bases; nucleotides outside the gene matches: 3. CDR3 length: 15 residues. The CDR3 bases are TGCGCCAGCAGCCAAGACCCCAGGGGGCCCTACGAGCAGTACTTC. This encodes CASSQDPRGPYEQYF.

This chain uses TRBV13 with TRBJ1-2; D ambiguous. V was trimmed by 5 bases and J by 0 bases, leaving 7 bases between them. Germline-derived CDR1 and CDR2 are PRHDT and FYEKMQ (reference sequence). The CDR3 sequence is 13 residues long. CDR3 protein: CASSHGANYGYTF. DNA for the CDR3: TGTGCCAGCAGCCACGGAGCTAACTATGGCTACACCTTC.

V gene TRBV7-9 combines with J gene TRBJ2-1; D is undetermined. The CDR3 covers 14 residues. Trimming took 3 bases from V and 7 from J, leaving 13 bases between them. Germline-derived CDR1 and CDR2 are SEHNR and FQNEAQ (reference sequence). This CDR3 is CASSFYSGSNEQFF. As DNA, the CDR3 is TGTGCCAGCAGCTTTTACTCCGGGTCAAATGAGCAGTTCTTC.

The chain recombines TRBV6-1 with TRBJ2-3, with 10 bases aligning to TRBD2. This CDR3 has 16 residues. Trimming cost V 2 bases and J 4 bases; bases outside gene matches: 6. Germline CDR1 and CDR2: MNHNS and SASEGT. CDR3 DNA sequence: TGTGCCAGCAGTGAAATCAGCGGGGGGGCGTCAGATACGCAGTATTTT. Translating gives CASSEISGGASDTQYF.

This clone was observed a handful of times. The chain links TRBV2 to TRBJ1-2; 7 bases are shared with TRBD1. The V segment lost 0 bases and the J segment 3 bases; nucleotides outside the gene matches: 7. This CDR3 contains 16 residues. The germline V gene has CDR1 SNHLY and CDR2 FYNNEI. The CDR3 nucleotides read TGTGCCAGCAGTGAAGCGCAAAGGGACAGACACTATGGCTACACCTTC. This sequence encodes CASSEAQRDRHYGYTF.

The CDR3 loop is CASSSGGSTDTQYF. CDR3 in DNA: TGTGCCAGCAGCTCGGGGGGGAGCACAGATACGCAGTATTTT. The chain carries TRBV5-4 and TRBJ2-3; 8 bases agree with TRBD2. V dropped 3 bases and J dropped 0; count of bases not matched to a gene: 0. Per the germline V gene, CDR1 is SGHNT and CDR2 is YYREEE (reference sequence). The CDR3 has 14 amino acids.

The chain couples TRBV28 to TRBJ2-6, with a weak D call TRBD2 (6 bases). The CDR3 has 18 residues. CDR1 is MDHEN and CDR2 is SYDVKM in the germline V gene. V was clipped by 3 bases and J by 0 bases, with 15 bases between them. DNA for the CDR3: TGTGCCAGCAGTTTTCCGGGGACTTTCAGCTCTGGGGCCAACGTCCTGACTTTC. Its translation is CASSFPGTFSSGANVLTF.

The sample holds a few counts of this clone. V and J are TRBV5-4 and TRBJ2-7, with D possibly TRBD1 on 5 matching bases. Germline assignment: CDR1 SGHNT and CDR2 YYREEE (reference sequence). The CDR3 has 14 amino acids. Between the trimmed V and J ends, which lost 1 base and 4 bases, there was a span of 12 bases. The CDR3 spells CASSLYQGSYEQYF. CDR3 bases: TGTGCCAGCAGCTTGTATCAGGGTTCATACGAGCAGTACTTC. Filled out from reference TRBV5-4 and TRBJ2-7, the complete variable domain reads ETGVTQSPTHLIKTRGQQVTLRCSSQSGHNTVSWYQQALGQGPQFIFQYYREEENGRGNFPPRFSGLQFPNYSSELNVNALELDDSALYLCASSLYQGSYEQYFGPGTRLTVT.

This chain links TRBV11-3 with TRBJ1-5, with D maybe TRBD1 (5 bases). The CDR3 spans 14 residues. The ends were cut back, 5 bases at V and 6 bases at J, with 14 bases in the middle. The germline V gene encodes CDR1 SGHNT and CDR2 YENEEA. In DNA form, the CDR3 reads TGTGCCAGCAGCCCGCAGGGAAAGGGTCAGCCCCAGCATTTT. Amino acid sequence: CASSPQGKGQPQHF.

This chain uses TRBV7-2 with TRBJ1-5; 9 bases fit TRBD1. Germline V gene lookup returns CDR1 SGHTA and CDR2 FQGNSA. The trim removed 5 bases at V and 6 bases at J, leaving 5 bases unmatched. The CDR3 has 14 amino acids. The CDR3 region is CASSVDRGGQPQHF. CDR3 nucleotide sequence: TGTGCCAGCAGCGTGGACAGGGGCGGTCAGCCCCAGCATTTT.